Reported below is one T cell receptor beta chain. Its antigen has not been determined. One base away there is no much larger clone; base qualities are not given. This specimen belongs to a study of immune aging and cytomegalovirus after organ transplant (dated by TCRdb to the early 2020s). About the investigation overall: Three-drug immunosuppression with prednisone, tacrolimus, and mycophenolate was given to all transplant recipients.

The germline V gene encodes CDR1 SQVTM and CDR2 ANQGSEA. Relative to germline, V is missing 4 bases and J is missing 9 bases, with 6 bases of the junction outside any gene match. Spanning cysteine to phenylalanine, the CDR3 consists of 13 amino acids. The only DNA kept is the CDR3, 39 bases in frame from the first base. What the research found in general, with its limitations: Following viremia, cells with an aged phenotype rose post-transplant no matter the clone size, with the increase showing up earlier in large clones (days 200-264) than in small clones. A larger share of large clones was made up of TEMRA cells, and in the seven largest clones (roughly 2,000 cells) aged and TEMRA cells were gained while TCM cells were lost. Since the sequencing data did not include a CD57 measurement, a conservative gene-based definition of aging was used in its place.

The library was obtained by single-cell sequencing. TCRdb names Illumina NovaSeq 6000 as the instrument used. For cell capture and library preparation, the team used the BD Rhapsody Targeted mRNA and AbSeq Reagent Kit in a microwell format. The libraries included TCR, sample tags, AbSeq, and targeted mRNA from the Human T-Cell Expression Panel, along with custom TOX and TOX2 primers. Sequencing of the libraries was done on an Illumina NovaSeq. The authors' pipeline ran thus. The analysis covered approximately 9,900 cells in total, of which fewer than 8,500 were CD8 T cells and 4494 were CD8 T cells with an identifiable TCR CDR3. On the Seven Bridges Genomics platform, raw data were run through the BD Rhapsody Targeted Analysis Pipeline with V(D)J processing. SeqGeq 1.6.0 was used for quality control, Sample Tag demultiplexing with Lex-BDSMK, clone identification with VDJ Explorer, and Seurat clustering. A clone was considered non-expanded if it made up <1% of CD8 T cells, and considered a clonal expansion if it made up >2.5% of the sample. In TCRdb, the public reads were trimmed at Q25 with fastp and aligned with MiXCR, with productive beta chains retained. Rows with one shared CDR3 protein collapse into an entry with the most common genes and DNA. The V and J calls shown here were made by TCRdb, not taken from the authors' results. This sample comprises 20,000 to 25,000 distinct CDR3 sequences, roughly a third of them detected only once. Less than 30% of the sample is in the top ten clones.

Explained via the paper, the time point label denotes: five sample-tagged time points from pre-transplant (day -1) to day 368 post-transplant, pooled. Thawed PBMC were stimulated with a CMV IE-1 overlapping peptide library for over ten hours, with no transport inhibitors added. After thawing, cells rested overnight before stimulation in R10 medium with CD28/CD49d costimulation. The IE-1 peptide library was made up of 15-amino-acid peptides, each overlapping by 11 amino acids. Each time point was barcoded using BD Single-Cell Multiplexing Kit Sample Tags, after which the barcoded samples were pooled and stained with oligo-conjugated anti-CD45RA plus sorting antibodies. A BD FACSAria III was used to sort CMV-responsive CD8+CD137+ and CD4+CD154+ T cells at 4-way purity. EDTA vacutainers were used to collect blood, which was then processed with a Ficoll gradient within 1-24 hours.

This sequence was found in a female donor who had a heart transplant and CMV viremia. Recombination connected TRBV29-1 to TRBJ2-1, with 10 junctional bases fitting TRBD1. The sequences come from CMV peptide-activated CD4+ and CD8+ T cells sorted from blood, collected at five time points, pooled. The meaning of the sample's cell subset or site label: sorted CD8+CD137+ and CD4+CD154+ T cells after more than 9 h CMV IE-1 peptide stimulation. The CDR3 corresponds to CSVGTGGRSEQFF. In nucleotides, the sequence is TGCAGCGTTGGGACAGGGGGGCGGAGTGAGCAGTTCTTC.